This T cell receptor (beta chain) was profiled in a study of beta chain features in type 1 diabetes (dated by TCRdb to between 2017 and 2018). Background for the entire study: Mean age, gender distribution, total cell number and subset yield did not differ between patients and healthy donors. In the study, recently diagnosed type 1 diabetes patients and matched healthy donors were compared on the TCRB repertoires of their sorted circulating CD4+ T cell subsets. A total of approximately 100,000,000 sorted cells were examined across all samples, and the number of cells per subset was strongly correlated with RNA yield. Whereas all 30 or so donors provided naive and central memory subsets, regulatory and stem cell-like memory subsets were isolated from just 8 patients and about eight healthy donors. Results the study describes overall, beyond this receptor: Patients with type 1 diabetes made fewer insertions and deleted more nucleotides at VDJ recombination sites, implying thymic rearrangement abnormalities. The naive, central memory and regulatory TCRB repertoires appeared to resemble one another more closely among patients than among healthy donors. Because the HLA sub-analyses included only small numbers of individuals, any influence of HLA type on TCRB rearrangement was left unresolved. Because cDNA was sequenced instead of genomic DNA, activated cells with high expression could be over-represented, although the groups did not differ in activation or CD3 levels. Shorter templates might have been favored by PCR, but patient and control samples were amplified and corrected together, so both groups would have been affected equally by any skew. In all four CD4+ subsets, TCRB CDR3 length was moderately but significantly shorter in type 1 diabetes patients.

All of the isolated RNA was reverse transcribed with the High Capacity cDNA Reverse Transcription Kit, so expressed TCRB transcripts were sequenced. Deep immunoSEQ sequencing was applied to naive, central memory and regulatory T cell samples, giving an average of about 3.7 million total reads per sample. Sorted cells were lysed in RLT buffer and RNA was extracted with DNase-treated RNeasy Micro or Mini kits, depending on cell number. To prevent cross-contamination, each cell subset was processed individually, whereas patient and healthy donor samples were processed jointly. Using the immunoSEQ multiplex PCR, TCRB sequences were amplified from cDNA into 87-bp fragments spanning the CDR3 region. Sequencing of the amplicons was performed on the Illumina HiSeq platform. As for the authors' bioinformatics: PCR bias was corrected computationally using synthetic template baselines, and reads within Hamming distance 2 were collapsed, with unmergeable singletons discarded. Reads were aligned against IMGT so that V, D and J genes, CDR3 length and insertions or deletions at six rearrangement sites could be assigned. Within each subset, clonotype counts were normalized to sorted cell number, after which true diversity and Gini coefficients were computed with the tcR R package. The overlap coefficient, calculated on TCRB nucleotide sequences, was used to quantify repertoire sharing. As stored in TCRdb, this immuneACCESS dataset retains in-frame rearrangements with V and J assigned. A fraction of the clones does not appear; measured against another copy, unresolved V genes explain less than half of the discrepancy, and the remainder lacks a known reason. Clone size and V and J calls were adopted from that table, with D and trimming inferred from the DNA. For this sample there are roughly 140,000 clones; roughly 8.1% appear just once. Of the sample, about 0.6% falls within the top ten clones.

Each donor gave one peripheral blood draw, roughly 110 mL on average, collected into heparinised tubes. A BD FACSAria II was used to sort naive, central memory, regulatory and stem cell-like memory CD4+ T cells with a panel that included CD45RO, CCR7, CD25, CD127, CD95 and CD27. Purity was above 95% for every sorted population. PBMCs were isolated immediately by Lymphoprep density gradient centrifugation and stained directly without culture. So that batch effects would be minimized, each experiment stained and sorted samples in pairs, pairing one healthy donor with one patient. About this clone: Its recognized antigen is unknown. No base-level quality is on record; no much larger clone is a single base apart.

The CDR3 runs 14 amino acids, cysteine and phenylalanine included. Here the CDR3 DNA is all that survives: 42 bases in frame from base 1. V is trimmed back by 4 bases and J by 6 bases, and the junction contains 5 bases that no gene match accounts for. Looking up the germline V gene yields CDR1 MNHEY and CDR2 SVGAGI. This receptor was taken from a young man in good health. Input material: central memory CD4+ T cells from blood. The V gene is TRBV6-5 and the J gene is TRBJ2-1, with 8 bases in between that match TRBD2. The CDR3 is CASSSLGGVNEQFF. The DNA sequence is TGTGCCAGCAGTTCCCTCGGGGGGGTCAATGAGCAGTTCTTC.